Below are 31 T cell receptor beta chains sequenced from a single sample in a study of CD8 T cells in Susac syndrome. The RNA, about 0.5 to 1 ug, was put through reverse transcription using random hexamers. Using its own MiXCR run on the immunoSEQ multiplex PCR reads, TCRdb lists one record per CDR3 protein. The table includes some 70,000 distinct CDR3 sequences, around 95% detected once. The specimen sequenced was CD8+ T cells from PBMCs. These receptors were collected from a human donor with multiple sclerosis.

Concerning this clonotype itself: Mismatch with germline at one junction end may stem from a read error. V gene TRBV7-3 combines with J gene TRBJ2-2; D is ambiguous. Germline-derived CDR1 and CDR2 are SGHTA and FQGTGA. This CDR3 contains 14 residues. The CDR3 loop is CASSLTGNSGELFF. CDR3 nucleotide sequence: TGTGCCAGCAGCTTAACAGGGAACTCCGGGGAGCTGTTTTTT.

The J gene is TRBJ2-7, the V gene TRBV4-3; D not certain. The V end was cut by 4 bases, the J end by 0 bases, with 16 bases between. CDR1 and CDR2 (germline): LGHNA, YSLEER. The CDR3 length is 16 residues. In nucleotides, the CDR3 is TGCGCCAGCAGCCCCCGGCCGGCCGAGAGCTCCTACGAGCAGTACTTC. Protein product: CASSPRPAESSYEQYF.

This chain uses TRBV14 with TRBJ1-1, with unresolved D. Germline assignment: CDR1 SGHDN and CDR2 FVKESK. The V end lost 9 bases, the J end lost 1 base, and 9 bases lay between the germline ends. CDR3 length: 12 amino acids. CDR3 bases: TGTGCCAGTCGTTGGAGGAACACTGAAGCTTTCTTT. Protein sequence: CASRWRNTEAFF.

The rearrangement joins TRBV6-5 to TRBJ2-1; 11 bases fit TRBD2. Per the germline V gene, CDR1 is MNHEY and CDR2 is SVGAGI. The junction had 7 bases not matched to a gene; V was cut back by 6 bases and J by 12 bases. The CDR3 spans 13 residues. CDR3 protein: CASSPSGTSGQFF. The CDR3 nucleotides are TGTGCCAGCAGCCCCTCCGGGACTAGCGGGCAGTTCTTC.

The rearrangement uses TRBV7-9 and TRBJ2-1, with D perhaps matching TRBD1 (6 bases). Trimming cost V 5 bases and J 8 bases, with 16 bases left between them. Per the germline V gene, CDR1 is SEHNR and CDR2 is FQNEAQ (reference sequence). The CDR3 is 14 amino acids. CDR3 sequence reads: CASSQGTLWDEQFF. The DNA for the CDR3 is TGTGCCAGCAGCCAAGGGACACTTTGGGATGAGCAGTTCTTC.

The rearrangement links TRBV7-9 to TRBJ1-5; TRBD1 matches at 8 bases. CDR1 and CDR2 (germline): SEHNR, FQNEAQ (reference sequence). J gave up 3 bases and V 5 bases, and 3 bases lay outside the gene matches. The CDR3 is 14 amino acids. CDR3 coding DNA: TGTGCCAGCAGCGACAGGGGCACCAATCAGCCCCAGCATTTT. Protein product: CASSDRGTNQPQHF.

This sequence joins TRBV2 and TRBJ2-1, with TRBD1 matching 8 bases. From germline, CDR1 is SNHLY and CDR2 FYNNEI. The ends lost 3 bases at V and 8 bases at J; junction bases unmatched: 6. The CDR3 extends over 14 amino acids. CDR3 in DNA: TGTGCCAGCAGTGAGACAACAGGGGGTTATGAGCAGTTCTTC. It codes for CASSETTGGYEQFF.

The rearrangement joins TRBV29-1 to TRBJ2-1; D is undetermined. This CDR3 is 12 amino acids long. In germline, CDR1 is SQVTM, CDR2 ANQGSEA. V lost 1 base and J lost 3, with 4 bases in between. The CDR3 here is CSVEGDYNEQFF. CDR3 DNA sequence: TGCAGCGTTGAAGGAGACTACAATGAGCAGTTCTTC.

The chain recombines TRBV29-1 with TRBJ2-1; TRBD2 might be the D (7 bases). The V gene lost 3 bases and the J gene lost 9 bases, with 15 bases spanning the gap. Germline V CDR1 and CDR2: SQVTM, ANQGSEA. This CDR3 is 13 amino acids long. The CDR3 loop reads CSVDGGLGGEQFF. CDR3 DNA sequence: TGCAGCGTTGACGGGGGGCTCGGAGGTGAGCAGTTCTTC.

V and J are TRBV6-5 and TRBJ1-6; 9 bases fit TRBD1. The V segment lost 0 bases and the J segment 9 bases; nucleotides outside the gene matches: 15. Germline CDR1 reads MNHEY; CDR2 reads SVGAGI. The CDR3 has 19 amino acids. CDR3 nucleotides: TGTGCCAGCAGTTACTCGAGCAACCCGGGACAGGGCCGTAGTTCACCCCTCCACTTT. Translating it yields CASSYSSNPGQGRSSPLHF.

V is TRBV4-1 and J is TRBJ2-7; a weak D match, TRBD2 (5 bases). This CDR3 is built from 15 residues. Germline V gives CDR1 MGHRA, CDR2 YSYEKL. Trimming removed 2 bases from V and 6 bases from J, with 17 bases in between. CDR3 region: CASSQFSGSVGEQYF. The CDR3 coding sequence is TGCGCCAGCAGCCAATTTTCTGGGAGCGTTGGCGAGCAGTACTTC.

V is TRBV27 and J is TRBJ1-5; TRBD1 matches 7 bases. V shed 4 bases and J 2 bases; nucleotides not matched to a gene: 8. The CDR3 loop spans 16 amino acids. Germline V CDR1 and CDR2: MNHEY, SMNVEV (reference sequence). The DNA for the CDR3 is TGTGCCAGCAGTTACACAGGGGTGAGTCGCAATCAGCCCCAGCATTTT. Translating it yields CASSYTGVSRNQPQHF.

The V call is TRBV28, the J call TRBJ2-7, with 7 nucleotides matching TRBD2. Trimming removed 6 bases from V and 3 bases from J; junction bases left unmatched: 5. CDR3 length equals 13 residues. Germline V lookup: CDR1 MDHEN, CDR2 SYDVKM. CDR3 sequence: CASSGGLVYEQYF. The CDR3 coding sequence is TGTGCCAGCAGCGGTGGACTAGTCTACGAGCAGTACTTC.

The chain is built from TRBV28 and TRBJ2-5, with 7 nucleotides matching TRBD2. The CDR3 has 15 residues. The trim removed 2 bases at V and 2 bases at J, leaving 5 bases unmatched. Germline CDR1 is MDHEN and CDR2 is SYDVKM. The CDR3 is CASSLALAAQETQYF. DNA for the CDR3: TGTGCCAGCAGTTTAGCCCTAGCGGCTCAAGAGACCCAGTACTTC.

Only one count was recorded for this clonotype. The chain recombines TRBV7-2 with TRBJ2-5, with 7 bases aligning to TRBD1. Germline values: CDR1 SGHTA, CDR2 FQGNSA. This CDR3 is 14 amino acids long. Unmatched junction bases numbered 7, after V lost 5 bases and J lost 4 bases. The CDR3 spells CASSPGQVVETQYF. CDR3 bases: TGTGCCAGCAGCCCCGGACAGGTCGTAGAGACCCAGTACTTC.

The rearrangement uses TRBV13 and TRBJ2-7; maybe TRBD2 (6 bases). The V end lost 4 bases, the J end lost 6 bases, and 16 bases lay between the germline ends. Germline V gene data show CDR1 as PRHDT and CDR2 as FYEKMQ (reference sequence). The CDR3 consists of 14 residues. DNA for the CDR3: TGTGCCAGCAGCTCTTTCACGGAGGGATCCGAGCAGTACTTC. Encoded protein: CASSSFTEGSEQYF.

The chain links TRBV9 to TRBJ2-2, with D unresolved. Germline V gives CDR1 SGDLS, CDR2 YYNGEE. CDR3 size: 12 residues. V was clipped by 2 bases and J by 1 base, with 0 bases between them. The DNA for the CDR3 is TGTGCCAGCAGCGTGAACACCGGGGAGCTGTTTTTT. Its translation: CASSVNTGELFF.

The rearrangement joins TRBV2 to TRBJ2-3; 9 bases fit TRBD2. The CDR3 length is 14 residues. From germline, CDR1 is SNHLY and CDR2 FYNNEI. V trimming: 3 bases; J trimming: 6 bases; junction bases outside the gene matches: 4. The CDR3 DNA is TGTGCCAGCAGTGAGGTAGCGGGAGATGATACGCAGTATTTT. The encoded protein is CASSEVAGDDTQYF.

J is TRBJ2-5 and V is TRBV7-9, with 8 positions matching TRBD2. Germline CDR1 is SEHNR and CDR2 is FQNEAQ (reference sequence). The trim removed 2 bases at V and 5 bases at J, leaving 10 bases unmatched. The CDR3 length is 16 residues. The DNA of the CDR3 is TGTGCCAGCAGCTTAATTTCGGGAGGGCCTAATGAGACCCAGTACTTC. Its translation is CASSLISGGPNETQYF.

The V call is TRBV2, the J call TRBJ1-2, with 8 bases aligning to TRBD1. CDR3 size: 15 residues. CDR1 is SNHLY and CDR2 is FYNNEI in the germline V gene. V was pared by 2 bases and J by 5 bases, with 7 bases of the junction left unmatched. The CDR3 here is CASSETAGGVYGYTF. The CDR3 coding sequence is TGTGCCAGCAGTGAAACAGCAGGGGGCGTTTATGGCTACACCTTC.

Turning to this clonotype: One end of the junction is discordant with germline, which a read error may explain. This chain connects TRBV7-2 to TRBJ2-1, with D perhaps TRBD1 (5 bases). Germline-derived CDR1 and CDR2 are SGHTA and FQGNSA. The CDR3 is 16 amino acids. CDR3: CASILTTGGARDEQFF. The CDR3 DNA reads TGTGCCAGCATCTTAACAACAGGTGGGGCTAGGGATGAGCAGTTCTTC. Based on the CDR3 plus reference TRBV7-2 and TRBJ2-1, the full variable domain is GAGVSQSPSNKVTEKGKDVELRCDPISGHTALYWYRQSLGQGLEFLIYFQGNSAPDKSGLPSDRFSAERTGGSVSTLTIQRTQQEDSAVYLCASILTTGGARDEQFFGPGTRLTVL.

This clonotype has only one observation. The rearrangement links TRBV28 to TRBJ1-5; unclear D gene. The ends were cut back, 4 bases at V and 4 bases at J, with 11 bases in the middle. The CDR3 is 14 residues long. The germline gives CDR1 MDHEN, CDR2 SYDVKM. CDR3 coding DNA: TGTGCCAGCAGTTACGAAGGGTATAATCAGCCCCAGCATTTT. Translated, it gives CASSYEGYNQPQHF.

The gene calls are TRBV29-1 and TRBJ1-5; 9 nucleotides agree with TRBD1. The CDR3 length is 14 residues. Losses at the gene ends were 4 bases for V and 3 bases for J; bases not matched to a gene: 4. Germline CDR1 is SQVTM and CDR2 is ANQGSEA. For the CDR3, the DNA is TGCAGCGTTGTCGGGACAGGGATCAATCAGCCCCAGCATTTT. It translates to CSVVGTGINQPQHF.

J is TRBJ2-7 and V is TRBV29-1; weak D call: TRBD1 (6 bases). Germline V gene data show CDR1 as SQVTM and CDR2 as ANQGSEA. V was trimmed by 4 bases and J by 1 base, leaving 14 bases between them. The CDR3 runs 14 residues. The CDR3 nucleotides read TGCAGCGTTGCCCCAGGGGAATTGTCCTACGAGCAGTACTTC. It encodes CSVAPGELSYEQYF.

This chain links TRBV20-1 with TRBJ2-5, with D hard to call. V gave up 0 bases and J gave up 2 bases, with 16 bases separating them. The CDR3 is 16 amino acids. Germline CDR1 and CDR2: DFQATT and SNEGSKA (reference sequence). As DNA, the CDR3 is TGCAGTGCTAGAGATTACGCGGCTAAACCACAAGAGACCCAGTACTTC. Residues: CSARDYAAKPQETQYF.

This chain connects TRBV29-1 to TRBJ2-7; 11 nucleotides agree with TRBD1. Trimming took 7 bases from V and 4 from J; bases not matched to a gene: 6. CDR3 length: 13 amino acids. Germline V lookup: CDR1 SQVTM, CDR2 ANQGSEA. The CDR3 region has the DNA TGCAGCGCCGGACAGGGGGCTCGGTACGAGCAGTACTTC. This translates into CSAGQGARYEQYF.

The rearrangement uses TRBV6-1 and TRBJ2-1; D not resolved. With 1 base removed from V and 5 bases from J, the gap between germline ends came to 9 bases. Germline loops: CDR1 MNHNS, CDR2 SASEGT. The CDR3 loop spans 14 amino acids. The CDR3 DNA reads as TGTGCCAGCAGTGAAGGACCGAGGAACAATGAGCAGTTCTTC. Its translation: CASSEGPRNNEQFF.

The chain couples TRBV25-1 to TRBJ2-7; no definite D call. Germline CDR1 and CDR2: MGHDK and SYGVNS. Trimming cost V 10 bases and J 3 bases, with 10 bases left between them. The CDR3 extends over 11 amino acids. The DNA for the CDR3 is TGTGCCACGGGCACCCACTACGAGCAGTACTTC. Encoded protein: CATGTHYEQYF.

This chain connects TRBV19 to TRBJ2-1; no firm D call. Germline CDR1 and CDR2: LNHDA and SQIVND (reference sequence). The V end was cut by 4 bases, the J end by 4 bases, with 11 bases between. This CDR3 contains 14 residues. The CDR3 nucleotides are TGTGCCAGTAGTACAGCCGCTGGTTACAATGAGCAGTTCTTC. This sequence encodes CASSTAAGYNEQFF.

The J gene is TRBJ1-1, the V gene TRBV7-9; 8 bases map to TRBD1. Trimming at V came to 5 bases and at J to 2 bases, leaving 7 bases not matched to a gene. This CDR3 contains 15 residues. The germline V gene has CDR1 SEHNR and CDR2 FQNEAQ (reference sequence). The CDR3 coding sequence is TGTGCCAGCAGCCCCGACAGGGGTGGAAACACTGAAGCTTTCTTT. Encoded protein: CASSPDRGGNTEAFF. The variable domain in full, with the rest retrieved from reference TRBV7-9 and TRBJ1-1, is DTGVSQNPRHKITKRGQNVTFRCDPISEHNRLYWYRQTLGQGPEFLTYFQNEAQLEKSRLLSDRFSAERPKGSFSTLEIQRTEQGDSAMYLCASSPDRGGNTEAFFGQGTRLTVV.

The V and J genes are TRBV7-9 and TRBJ1-5; a possible D gene is TRBD1 (5 bases). The CDR3 loop spans 15 amino acids. V lost 0 bases and J lost 3, with 9 bases in between. Germline V gene sequence: CDR1 SEHNR, CDR2 FQNEAQ (reference sequence). CDR3 sequence reads: CASSLAAGPNQPQHF. CDR3 nucleotides: TGTGCCAGCAGCTTAGCCGCAGGGCCCAATCAGCCCCAGCATTTT.